This TCR beta chain was recovered during a study of shared clonotypes between healthy human individuals (dated by TCRdb to about 2020). Context from the whole study: Three men and a couple of women, aged 18 to 49 years, made up the cohort. Per donor, three plates each were used for CD4 naive and CD4 memory, two for CD8 naive, and one for CD8 memory. To estimate repertoire size and how much clonotype sharing occurs between individuals, the study deeply sequenced the blood TCR repertoires of a handful of healthy adults. Different laboratories and diverse techniques were used to prepare libraries and sequence TCR repertoires, to increase sequencing depth and limit assay-specific biases. Per donor, leukapheresis produced somewhere between about 0.85 and 10 billion PBMCs. What the authors observed across the whole study: Compared with non-shared clonotypes, the clonotypes found in all four sorted-subset donors had higher generation probabilities. About 4.5% of naive CD4, 3.5% of naive CD8, roughly 2.5% of memory CD4, and about 0.4% of memory CD8 clonotypes were shared across a few donors. Naive subsets generally had larger estimated clonotype richness than memory subsets did. The genetic and exposure-history diversity represented was limited by the small number of donors. Based on pairwise subsampling, the degree of clonotype sharing among donors was expected to be affected by sequencing depth. Rarefaction of sorted-subset datasets indicated incomplete sequencing despite the large sequencing depth. Only blood was sampled, and tissue TCR repertoires likely differ from those in blood.

To note about this clone: What antigen it recognizes has not been identified. Base-call qualities are not available, and no considerably larger clone is one nucleotide away.

TCR CDR3 regions were amplified from genomic DNA by multiplex PCR using the deep immunoSEQ assay. For each cell subset, the extracted genomic DNA was distributed evenly across all wells of several immunoSEQ 96-well plates, and each plate served as one replicate. Each replicate PCR for sorted subsets received 150 to 250 ng genomic DNA, equal to tens of thousands of T cell genomes. Purified libraries were measured with a Qubit 3.0 fluorometer, size-checked on a Bioanalyzer 2100, and measured again with the KAPA Library Quantification kit. A separate single-read 150-cycle Illumina NextSeq 550 flow cell was used to sequence each immunoSEQ 96-well plate. The original pipeline was this. The immunoSEQ output contained only junctional sequences without quality scores, so filtering could not match that applied to full-length reads. Sequences were annotated with PyIR, a Python wrapper for IgBLAST v1.9, and V/J genes and CDR3 were assigned using IMGT germline references. Reads were removed for weak V/J assignments (E-value above 1e-6), missing CDR3, stop codons, out-of-frame junctions, or ambiguous translated residues. A V3J clonotype was defined by an identical inferred V gene, J gene, and CDR3 amino acid sequence. Percentage overlap between repertoires was computed as shared unique clonotypes divided by the size of the smaller repertoire. RTK rarefaction, the Chao1 estimator, and Recon v2.1 estimates of unobserved clonotypes were used to assess repertoire richness. Generation probabilities were computed with OLGA for all TCRbeta clonotypes obtained by the gDNA method from a few donors. Held by TCRdb, this immuneACCESS table contains in-frame sequences only and omits some clones. Under half of the omission traces to an unresolved V gene where checked; the cause of the rest is unknown. From that table come the V and J calls and clone size; the DNA was used to work out D and trimming. Here the sample has approximately 320,000 clones; over 75% occur a single time. About 17% of the sample is taken by the ten largest.

Donors were healthy HIV-negative adults with no recently reported acute infections or vaccinations. Every donor was a Caucasian adult residing in Nashville, Tennessee, USA. The CD8 memory samples were a combination of magnetically selected CD45RO+ cells and CCR7-negative CD45RA+ effector memory (TemRA) cells. After blood collection by leukapheresis, PBMCs were isolated using Ficoll-Histopaque density gradient centrifugation and then cryopreserved in the vapor phase of liquid nitrogen. Analytical flow cytometry was used to check the purity and quantity of every magnetically sorted T cell population. Genomic DNA was isolated from each sorted fraction and quantified by UV absorbance on a Nanodrop 2000c. Sequences were obtained from memory CD8+ T cells sorted from blood. The cell subset or site tag for this specimen amounts to: CD45RO+ cells pooled with CCR7-negative TemRA cells. This sequence originates from a man between 18 and 35 years old in good health.

The nucleotide sequence is given as TGTGCCAGCAGGGCCCGACACCCGCGAGAGACCCAGTACTTC. The encoded protein is CASRARHPRETQYF. The rearranged segments are TRBV7-2 and TRBJ2-5; the D segment cannot be called with confidence. Its CDR3 holds 14 amino acids, cysteine through phenylalanine. Only the CDR3 portion is preserved as DNA: 42 bases, with reading frame beginning at the first base. CDR1 and CDR2 were assigned from the germline V gene as SGHTA and FQGNSA. V gives up 6 bases and J gives up 4 bases, and the segment between their germline ends measures 15 bases.